This T cell receptor (beta chain) was captured in a study of T cell repertoires in cytomegalovirus infection. Notes on the study in general: The ex vivo response was dominated by HLA-C-restricted CMV-specific TCR beta clonotypes.

For this clonotype: No antigen is known for it.

CDR1 MDHEN and CDR2 SYDVKM come from the germline V gene. V lost 6 bases to trimming and J lost 3 bases; unmatched junction nucleotides: 5. This CDR3 region has 13 residues. MiXCR was run by TCRdb on the reads, yielding one entry per CDR3 protein. This sample yields 160,000 or so distinct CDR3 sequences, of which over 15% are seen a single time; 18% belongs to the top ten. This sequence was found in a human donor in good health (CMV status not recorded). Some clones in this sample may be carry-over from other donors' samples. V usage is TRBV28 and J usage is TRBJ2-7; TRBD1 agrees at 7 bases. Source material: CD8+ T cells from PBMCs. The CDR3 DNA sequence: TGTGCCAGCAGATACACAGGGGTCTACGAGCAGTACTTC. This gives the protein CASRYTGVYEQYF.